One sample yielded the 10 T cell receptor beta chains listed below, sequenced in a study of shared clonotypes between healthy human individuals. Only in-frame clones appear in the TCRdb table, and some are missing; sequencing was by immunoSEQ multiplex PCR. The data hold about 980,000 clones, with more than 75% observed a single time. Sequenced: memory CD4+ T cells sorted from blood. Subset of the sample: CD45RA-negative fraction. These TCRs come from a man aged 18 to 30 in good health.

This clone is a singleton in its sample. This sequence joins TRBV29-1 and TRBJ2-5; 12 positions match TRBD1. This CDR3 is built from 15 residues. The V gene end was trimmed by 2 bases and the J gene end by 5 bases; junction bases not matched to a gene: 6. Germline CDR1 reads SQVTM; CDR2 reads ANQGSEA. In DNA, the CDR3 is TGCAGCGTTGAAACCGGGACAGGGGGCCGGGAGACCCAGTACTTC. Translating gives CSVETGTGGRETQYF.

This clone has just a few counts. The chain employs TRBV14 and TRBJ1-5; D gene unclear. V was cut by 6 bases and J by 2 bases, with 8 bases left in between. CDR1 is SGHDN, CDR2 FVKESK, per germline. CDR3 length: 13 amino acids. The CDR3 sequence: CASSGSGNQPQHF. The CDR3 DNA reads TGTGCCAGCAGTGGGTCAGGCAATCAGCCCCAGCATTTT.

This clone turned up a few times. The V gene is TRBV11-2, the J gene TRBJ1-3; D is uncertain. The CDR3 loop spans 16 amino acids. The V and J ends lost 3 bases and 0 bases respectively, with 12 bases between them. CDR1 SGHAT and CDR2 FQNNGV come from the germline V gene. The CDR3 reads CASSFSPGPSGNTIYF. The CDR3 DNA follows: TGTGCCAGCAGCTTCAGCCCGGGCCCCTCTGGAAACACCATATATTTT. The whole variable domain, filled in from reference TRBV11-2 and TRBJ1-3, reads EAGVAQSPRYKIIEKRQSVAFWCNPISGHATLYWYQQILGQGPKLLIQFQNNGVVDDSQLPKDRFSAERLKGVDSTLKIQPAKLEDSAVYLCASSFSPGPSGNTIYFGEGSWLTVV.

This chain connects TRBV2 to TRBJ2-3; D is perhaps TRBD1 (6 bases). The V end was cut by 7 bases, the J end by 2 bases, with 13 bases between. This CDR3 contains 14 residues. Per germline, CDR1 SNHLY and CDR2 FYNNEI. The CDR3, as DNA: TGTGCCAGCATTGAGGGGGTATCCACAGATACGCAGTATTTT. Amino acids: CASIEGVSTDTQYF.

This clone was seen a few times. This sequence joins TRBV28 and TRBJ2-7; 9 positions match TRBD1. The CDR3 contains 13 residues. The ends lost 8 bases at V and 1 base at J; junction bases unmatched: 3. Per germline, CDR1 MDHEN and CDR2 SYDVKM. Here the CDR3 reads CASGGTGSYEQYF. CDR3 nucleotides: TGTGCCAGCGGGGGGACAGGGTCCTACGAGCAGTACTTC.

The table lists this clone with a few counts. This sequence joins TRBV6-6 and TRBJ2-7; D gene uncertain. There are 13 residues in the CDR3. The germline CDR1 and CDR2 sequences are MNHNY and SVGAGI (reference sequence). Trimming pared 0 bases from V and 5 bases from J, leaving 8 bases between. The CDR3, as DNA: TGTGCCAGCAGTTACTCACATCCACACGAGCAGTACTTC. It yields the protein CASSYSHPHEQYF.

The J gene is TRBJ2-1, the V gene TRBV5-6; possible D gene TRBD2, 7 bases. The ends were cut back, 4 bases at V and 9 bases at J, with 23 bases in the middle. The CDR3 totals 16 residues. Germline CDR1 SGHDT, CDR2 YYEEEE. The CDR3 reads CASSRGAGPAGGEQFF. CDR3 bases: TGTGCCAGCAGCCGGGGGGCAGGCCCTGCGGGCGGTGAGCAGTTCTTC. The full variable domain, completed using reference TRBV5-6 and TRBJ2-1, is DAGVTQSPTHLIKTRGQQVTLRCSPKSGHDTVSWYQQALGQGPQFIFQYYEEEERQRGNFPDRFSGHQFPNYSSELNVNALLLGDSALYLCASSRGAGPAGGEQFFGPGTRLTVL.

In its sample, this clone was seen once. The genes are TRBV5-1 and TRBJ2-7; TRBD1 matches at 10 bases. The junction had 7 bases not matched to a gene; V was cut back by 4 bases and J by 6 bases. Looked up from germline, CDR1 is SGHRS and CDR2 is YFSETQ. The CDR3 is 14 residues long. CDR3 nucleotide sequence: TGCGCCAGCAGCGTACCGGGACAGGGGACCGAGCAGTACTTC. As protein: CASSVPGQGTEQYF. Full variable domain (missing parts from reference TRBV5-1 and TRBJ2-7): KAGVTQTPRYLIKTRGQQVTLSCSPISGHRSVSWYQQTPGQGLQFLFEYFSETQRNKGNFPGRFSGRQFSNSRSEMNVSTLELGDSALYLCASSVPGQGTEQYFGPGTRLTVT.

The CDR3 region has the DNA TGTGCCAGCAGCCCCGCGGGGCTGCGGGAGCAGTACTTC. Residues: CASSPAGLREQYF. The V call is TRBV28, the J call TRBJ2-7; maybe TRBD2 (6 bases). The CDR3 contains 13 residues. Germline values: CDR1 MDHEN, CDR2 SYDVKM. Trimming took off 6 bases at V and 7 bases at J, with 16 bases between the two ends.

This clone was found once. V usage is TRBV30 and J usage is TRBJ2-7, with D possibly TRBD1 on 7 matching bases. CDR3 length: 13 amino acids. Trimming left V 3 bases short and J 7 bases short, with 16 bases between. Germline CDR1 is GTSNPN and CDR2 is SVGIG (reference sequence). CDR3 in DNA: TGTGCCTGGAGCGAGGAGGGGGCTAAAGAGCAGTACTTC. Translation: CAWSEEGAKEQYF. Using reference TRBV30 and TRBJ2-7 for the parts outside the CDR3, the full variable domain is SQTIHQWPATLVQPVGSPLSLECTVEGTSNPNLYWYRQAAGRGLQLLFYSVGIGQISSEVPQNLSASRPQDRQFILSSKKLLLSDSGFYLCAWSEEGAKEQYFGPGTRLTVT.